The 23 T cell receptor beta chains reported below all come from one sample, sequenced in a study of blood T cell repertoires in COVID-19. Sequencing was performed with immunoSEQ multiplex PCR; in TCRdb, only in-frame clones are kept and a portion is missing. The data contain some 200,000 clones, roughly nine tenths of them singletons. Input material: peripheral blood. Receptors originate from a woman between 50 and 59 years old with acute or convalescent COVID-19.

This clone was seen just once. One end of the junction varies from germline; a read error may be responsible. The gene calls are TRBV24-1 and TRBJ2-3, with TRBD1 matching over 7 bases. This CDR3 comprises 15 residues. Germline V gives CDR1 KGHDR, CDR2 SFDVKD. In DNA, the CDR3 is TGTGCCACCAGTGACCCCGGGACAGCGACAGGTACGCAGTATTTT. Amino acids: CATSDPGTATGTQYF.

The chain couples TRBV18 to TRBJ1-6, with 7 bases aligning to TRBD1. The CDR3 loop spans 16 amino acids. Per germline, CDR1 KGHSH and CDR2 LQKENI. Trimming removed 3 bases from V and 5 bases from J; junction bases left unmatched: 7. The DNA for the CDR3 is TGTGCCAGCTCACCGACAGGGACAGCGAATAATTCACCCCTCCACTTT. Translation gives CASSPTGTANNSPLHF.

The sample holds a few counts of this clone. The chain is built from TRBV6-1 and TRBJ2-1; 7 bases agree with TRBD2. Germline-derived CDR1 and CDR2 are MNHNS and SASEGT. The ends lost 0 bases at V and 4 bases at J; junction bases unmatched: 6. The CDR3 covers 16 residues. CDR3 nucleotide sequence: TGTGCCAGCAGTGAAGCGGCCGGGACTACTTACAATGAGCAGTTCTTC. This sequence encodes CASSEAAGTTYNEQFF.

V usage is TRBV5-1 and J usage is TRBJ2-7; 7 bases agree with TRBD2. Germline-derived CDR1 and CDR2 are SGHRS and YFSETQ. Trimming removed 3 bases from V and 2 bases from J; junction bases left unmatched: 8. This CDR3 is built from 15 residues. The CDR3 sequence is CASSSPSAGAYEQYF. CDR3 in DNA: TGCGCCAGCAGCTCCCCTTCTGCGGGGGCCTACGAGCAGTACTTC.

CDR3 region: CASSLGRDRVSEAFF. CDR3 nucleotide sequence: TGCGCCAGCAGCTTGGGTAGGGACAGGGTATCTGAAGCTTTCTTT. This chain links TRBV5-1 with TRBJ1-1, with 9 bases fitting TRBD1. This CDR3 has 15 amino acids. With 0 bases clipped from V and 6 bases from J, the junction kept 6 bases outside the gene matches. From germline, CDR1 is SGHRS and CDR2 YFSETQ. The full variable domain, rest sourced from reference TRBV5-1 and TRBJ1-1, is KAGVTQTPRYLIKTRGQQVTLSCSPISGHRSVSWYQQTPGQGLQFLFEYFSETQRNKGNFPGRFSGRQFSNSRSEMNVSTLELGDSALYLCASSLGRDRVSEAFFGQGTRLTVV.

The rearrangement joins TRBV5-4 to TRBJ1-1; D might be TRBD1 (6 bases). The CDR3 runs to 15 residues. Germline CDR1 reads SGHNT; CDR2 reads YYREEE (reference sequence). V was trimmed by 4 bases and J by 0 bases, leaving 13 bases between them. CDR3 sequence: CASSPSPGVNTEAFF. The CDR3 DNA is TGTGCCAGCAGCCCCTCGCCAGGGGTGAACACTGAAGCTTTCTTT.

The V gene is TRBV11-2, the J gene TRBJ2-1, with D perhaps TRBD2 (6 bases). V gave up 0 bases and J gave up 0 bases, with 18 bases separating them. Germline V gives CDR1 SGHAT, CDR2 FQNNGV. The CDR3 loop spans 19 amino acids. The CDR3 spells CASSLDSPLADPSYNEQFF. In DNA, the CDR3 is TGTGCCAGCAGCTTAGATTCTCCACTAGCAGACCCCTCCTACAATGAGCAGTTCTTC.

This clone came up once. The rearrangement links TRBV20-1 to TRBJ2-7, with TRBD1 matching over 9 bases. Germline values: CDR1 DFQATT, CDR2 SNEGSKA (reference sequence). CDR3 length equals 15 residues. J was trimmed by 3 bases and V by 3 bases; bases with no gene match: 9. The CDR3 DNA reads as TGCAGTGCTAGTGACGCCGGGACAGGGAGCTACGAGCAGTACTTC. Protein sequence: CSASDAGTGSYEQYF.

The chain employs TRBV5-6 and TRBJ2-7, with 9 bases aligning to TRBD1. This CDR3 contains 15 residues. CDR1 is SGHDT, CDR2 YYEEEE, per germline. V shed 3 bases, J shed 5 bases, and the junction held 9 bases outside the gene matches. The CDR3 sequence is CASSSPGQGGDEQYF. The CDR3 DNA is TGTGCCAGCAGCTCTCCGGGACAGGGTGGGGACGAGCAGTACTTC.

The chain links TRBV7-4 to TRBJ2-5, with D maybe TRBD1 (6 bases). The CDR3 is made up of 16 amino acids. Per the germline V gene, CDR1 is SGHVT and CDR2 is SQSDAQ. The V and J ends lost 2 bases and 0 bases respectively, with 13 bases between them. The CDR3 protein is CASSLKYRAHQETQYF. In nucleotides, the CDR3 is TGTGCCAGCAGCTTAAAATACAGGGCCCACCAAGAGACCCAGTACTTC.

The gene calls are TRBV7-2 and TRBJ2-2; 9 bases match TRBD1. V dropped 5 bases and J dropped 5; count of bases not matched to a gene: 6. The CDR3 covers 15 residues. CDR1 is SGHTA, CDR2 FQGNSA, per germline. The CDR3 nucleotides read TGTGCCAGCAGCGCTAGACAGGGGGGTACCGGGGAGCTGTTTTTT. Translated: CASSARQGGTGELFF.

CDR3 loop: CASSWGLAGELAKNIQYF. The CDR3 bases are TGTGCCAGCAGCTGGGGACTAGCGGGGGAACTAGCCAAAAACATTCAGTACTTC. V usage is TRBV5-4 and J usage is TRBJ2-4, with TRBD2 matching 14 bases. V lost 3 bases and J lost 0; bases outside the gene matches: 5. The CDR3 is made up of 18 amino acids. Per germline, CDR1 SGHNT and CDR2 YYREEE (reference sequence).

The table lists this clone with a count of one. The V and J genes are TRBV7-9 and TRBJ1-5; D gene unclear. CDR3 length equals 12 residues. From germline, CDR1 is SEHNR and CDR2 FQNEAQ (reference sequence). V lost 3 bases to trimming and J lost 5 bases, with 5 bases between them. This chain's CDR3 is CASSFGDQPQHF. CDR3 DNA sequence: TGTGCCAGCAGCTTCGGGGATCAGCCCCAGCATTTT. The complete variable domain, with remaining parts taken from reference TRBV7-9 and TRBJ1-5, reads DTGVSQNPRHKITKRGQNVTFRCDPISEHNRLYWYRQTLGQGPEFLTYFQNEAQLEKSRLLSDRFSAERPKGSFSTLEIQRTEQGDSAMYLCASSFGDQPQHFGDGTRLSIL.

This chain connects TRBV6-2 or TRBV6-3 to TRBJ1-3; D not certain. Germline assignment: CDR1 MNHEY and CDR2 SVGEGT. CDR3 length: 15 residues. V gave up 4 bases and J gave up 0 bases, with 10 bases separating them. The CDR3 spells CASSSLYASGNTIYF. CDR3 in DNA: TGTGCCAGCAGTTCTCTATACGCCTCTGGAAACACCATATATTTT.

The rearrangement joins TRBV19 to TRBJ1-1, with unresolved D. Germline V gene sequence: CDR1 LNHDA, CDR2 SQIVND (reference sequence). CDR3 length equals 14 residues. The ends were cut back, 3 bases at V and 2 bases at J, with 10 bases in the middle. The CDR3 region is CASSIGPGNTEAFF. The DNA of the CDR3 is TGTGCCAGTAGTATTGGGCCCGGAAACACTGAAGCTTTCTTT.

The chain uses TRBV27 and TRBJ2-2; 14 bases are shared with TRBD2. V was pared by 2 bases and J by 8 bases, with 4 bases of the junction left unmatched. The CDR3 covers 16 residues. The germline gives CDR1 MNHEY, CDR2 SMNVEV (reference sequence). The DNA of the CDR3 is TGTGCCAGCAGTTTACGGGGACTAGCGGGAGCGGGGGAGCTGTTTTTT. Translating gives CASSLRGLAGAGELFF.

The chain couples TRBV10-3 to TRBJ2-1, with TRBD2 identical over 10 bases. The CDR3 covers 16 residues. V lost 10 bases, J lost 6 bases, and 15 bases stayed unmatched. Germline-derived CDR1 and CDR2 are ENHRY and SYGVKD. CDR3 nucleotide sequence: TGTGCCACCAGAGTGGGGTTAGCGGGAGGAAGCAATGAGCAGTTCTTC. The encoded protein is CATRVGLAGGSNEQFF.

A note on this clone: Sequence at one end of the junction differs from germline and may be a read error. The chain employs TRBV3-1 (or the pseudogene TRBV3-2) and TRBJ2-5; 8 bases align to TRBD2. Per germline, CDR1 LGHDT and CDR2 YNNKEL (reference sequence). This CDR3 has 14 residues. CDR3 amino acids: CASSQGPGGETQYF. For the CDR3, the DNA is TGTGCCAGCAGTCAAGGGCCGGGGGGGGAGACCCAGTACTTC.

The J gene is TRBJ1-5, the V gene TRBV28; D not resolved. CDR3 length: 17 amino acids. Germline V lookup: CDR1 MDHEN, CDR2 SYDVKM. Trimming removed 6 bases at V and 0 bases at J, with 18 bases between. The CDR3 loop reads CASSSIFGVYSNQPQHF. In nucleotides, the CDR3 is TGTGCCAGCAGCTCTATTTTTGGTGTGTATAGCAATCAGCCCCAGCATTTT.

J is TRBJ1-2 and V is TRBV5-1; 7 positions match TRBD1. Losses at the gene ends were 1 base for V and 4 bases for J; bases not matched to a gene: 13. The V gene's germline CDR1 is SGHRS and CDR2 YFSETQ. The length of the CDR3 is 17 residues. The CDR3 region has the DNA TGCGCCAGCAGCTTGATTGTAGGGGGCGCGCGGGGCTATGGCTACACCTTC. Its translation: CASSLIVGGARGYGYTF. The full variable domain, completed using reference TRBV5-1 and TRBJ1-2, is KAGVTQTPRYLIKTRGQQVTLSCSPISGHRSVSWYQQTPGQGLQFLFEYFSETQRNKGNFPGRFSGRQFSNSRSEMNVSTLELGDSALYLCASSLIVGGARGYGYTFGSGTRLTVV.

The V call is TRBV12-3 or TRBV12-4, the J call TRBJ2-1; 9 bases are a match to TRBD1. The V gene end was trimmed by 10 bases and the J gene end by 7 bases; junction bases not matched to a gene: 8. The CDR3 extends over 13 amino acids. The CDR3 DNA reads as TGTGCCATCCGGACAGGGGCCTCAAATGAGCAGTTCTTC. It is translated as CAIRTGASNEQFF.

V usage is TRBV5-6 and J usage is TRBJ2-4; D may be TRBD1 (6 bases). Trimming stripped 0 bases from V and 0 bases from J, with 13 bases between. There are 17 residues in the CDR3. Germline CDR1 SGHDT, CDR2 YYEEEE. The CDR3 bases are TGTGCCAGCAGCTTGGGACAGGCAAATCTAGCCAAAAACATTCAGTACTTC. As protein: CASSLGQANLAKNIQYF.

This clone was found many times. The DNA for the CDR3 is TGTGCCAGCAGTCCCCGGCGCAGGGGAAGCTATGGCTACACCTTC. Encoded protein: CASSPRRRGSYGYTF. The V gene is TRBV27, the J gene TRBJ1-2; maybe TRBD1 (6 bases). The CDR3 runs to 15 residues. Germline CDR1 is MNHEY and CDR2 is SMNVEV (reference sequence). The V end was cut by 5 bases, the J end by 4 bases, with 17 bases between.